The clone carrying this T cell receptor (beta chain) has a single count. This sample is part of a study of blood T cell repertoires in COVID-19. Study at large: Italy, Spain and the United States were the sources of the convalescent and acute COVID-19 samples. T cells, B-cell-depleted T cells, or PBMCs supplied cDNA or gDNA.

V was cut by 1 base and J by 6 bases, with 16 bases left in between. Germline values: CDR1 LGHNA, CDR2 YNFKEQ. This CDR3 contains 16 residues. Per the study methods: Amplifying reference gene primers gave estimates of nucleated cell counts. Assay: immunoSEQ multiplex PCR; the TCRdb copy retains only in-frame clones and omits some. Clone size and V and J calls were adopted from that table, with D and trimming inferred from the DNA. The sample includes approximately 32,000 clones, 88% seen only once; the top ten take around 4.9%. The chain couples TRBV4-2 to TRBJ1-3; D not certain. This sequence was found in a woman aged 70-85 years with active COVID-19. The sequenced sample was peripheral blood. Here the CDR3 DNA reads TGTGCCAGCAGCCAAGCCATCCGGAGCCGCGAAAACACCATATATTTT. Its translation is CASSQAIRSRENTIYF.